The rows below give T cell receptor beta chains drawn from one sample of a study of CD8 T cells in Susac syndrome. TCRdb re-called the immunoSEQ multiplex PCR reads with MiXCR, one entry per CDR3 protein. The table lists 150,000 or so distinct CDR3 sequences, approximately 95% of them singletons. The material sequenced was CD4+ T cells from PBMCs. The receptors originated from a human donor with Susac syndrome. CDR3s include the opening cysteine and the closing phenylalanine or tryptophan. The order of the fields is clone size, D gene, V gene, J gene, CDR3 protein, CDR3 DNA. A D gene is named only where the DNA matches it firmly. The size field is filled for only some rows; it gives once, few, many or a size class.

>-|-|TRBV11-2|TRBJ2-3
CASSPRRGPDTQYF
TGTGCCAGCAGCCCAAGAAGGGGTCCCGATACGCAGTATTTT
>-|-|TRBV29-1|TRBJ1-2
CSVVTDNYGYTF
TGCAGCGTGGTCACCGATAACTATGGCTACACCTTC
>-|-|TRBV3-1|TRBJ1-2
CASSQGSGRGYTF
TGTGCCAGCAGCCAAGGTTCAGGACGAGGCTACACCTTC
>-|TRBD1|TRBV29-1|TRBJ1-1
CSVGGQGTEAFF
TGCAGCGTTGGGGGACAGGGAACTGAAGCTTTCTTT
>-|TRBD1|TRBV4-1|TRBJ1-6
CASSQDLPGQGNSSPLHF
TGCGCCAGCAGCCAAGATCTTCCGGGACAGGGAAATAGTTCACCCCTCCACTTT
>-|TRBD1|TRBV3-1|TRBJ2-7
CASSHWDRAYEQYF
TGTGCCAGCAGCCATTGGGACAGGGCCTACGAGCAGTACTTC
>-|-|TRBV20-1|TRBJ2-7
CSARGRGGYYEQYF
TGCAGTGCTAGAGGCAGGGGAGGGTACTACGAGCAGTACTTC
>-|-|TRBV7-2|TRBJ2-5
CASSSGAVSRSETQYF
TGTGCCAGCAGCTCTGGTGCGGTTTCCCGATCGGAGACCCAGTACTTC
>-|TRBD2|TRBV9|TRBJ2-5
CASSVDPSGGTKETQYF
TGTGCCAGCAGCGTAGACCCCAGCGGGGGGACAAAGGAGACCCAGTACTTC
>-|-|TRBV14|TRBJ2-7
CASSHGLLEQYF
TGTGCCAGCAGCCACGGGCTGCTCGAGCAGTACTTC
>-|-|TRBV20-1|TRBJ2-3
CSASNGGNIRDTQYF
TGCAGTGCAAGTAACGGGGGAAACATACGCGATACGCAGTATTTT
>-|-|TRBV19|TRBJ1-1
CASSILNTEAFF
TGTGCCAGTAGTATACTGAACACTGAAGCTTTCTTT
>-|TRBD1|TRBV12-3/TRBV12-4|TRBJ2-5
CASRTGDRETQYF
TGTGCCAGCAGAACAGGGGATCGAGAGACCCAGTACTTC
>-|TRBD1|TRBV7-9|TRBJ2-1
CASSSGDRQFF
TGTGCCAGCAGCTCAGGGGACAGGCAGTTCTTC
>-|TRBD2|TRBV3-1|TRBJ2-7
CASSRSGGSSYEQYF
TGTGCCAGCAGCCGAAGCGGGGGAAGCTCCTACGAGCAGTACTTC
>few|-|TRBV7-2|TRBJ1-5
CASSLESNQPQHF
TGTGCCAGCAGCTTAGAAAGCAATCAGCCCCAGCATTTT
>once|-|TRBV7-9|TRBJ2-6
CASRHEGSFSSGANVLTF
TGTGCCAGCAGACACGAAGGCTCTTTCAGCTCTGGGGCCAACGTCCTGACTTTC
>once|-|TRBV3-1|TRBJ1-6
CASSQGSAVRSPLHF
TGTGCCAGCAGCCAAGGTAGTGCGGTTCGATCACCCCTCCACTTT
>-|TRBD1|TRBV6-5|TRBJ1-2
CASSYSLRQGDYGYTF
TGTGCCAGCAGTTACTCCCTTCGGCAGGGGGACTATGGCTACACCTTC
>-|-|TRBV6-1|TRBJ2-3
CASSEAATWVATQYF
TGTGCCAGCAGTGAAGCTGCGACTTGGGTGGCTACGCAGTATTTT
>-|-|TRBV12-5|TRBJ2-5
CASGSGLQETQYF
TGTGCTAGTGGTTCCGGGCTCCAAGAGACCCAGTACTTC
>-|TRBD1|TRBV4-2|TRBJ2-4
CASSQGQGATKNIQYF
TGTGCCAGCAGCCAAGGACAGGGGGCGACCAAAAACATTCAGTACTTC
>-|-|TRBV4-2|TRBJ1-2
CASSQAQVGYGYTF
TGTGCCAGCAGCCAAGCCCAGGTGGGCTATGGCTACACCTTC
>-|-|TRBV20-1|TRBJ2-3
CSAPPLDQGSGDTQYF
TGCAGTGCACCCCCTCTAGATCAGGGGTCCGGGGATACGCAGTATTTT
>-|TRBD1|TRBV15|TRBJ2-7
CATSHYARGQVSYEQYF
TGTGCCACCAGCCACTACGCCCGGGGACAGGTCTCCTACGAGCAGTACTTC
>-|-|TRBV11-2|TRBJ2-1
CASSSSPRQRLMTQFF
TGTGCCAGCAGCTCTTCCCCCCGACAGCGACTAATGACGCAGTTCTTC
>-|TRBD2|TRBV12-3/TRBV12-4|TRBJ2-1
CASRRPGEGRNEQFF
TGTGCCAGCAGACGTCCGGGGGAGGGTAGGAATGAGCAGTTCTTC
>-|-|TRBV18|TRBJ2-7
CASSSQASYEQYF
TGTGCCAGCTCCTCACAGGCCTCCTACGAGCAGTACTTC
>-|TRBD1|TRBV27|TRBJ1-2
CASSTRQGADYGYTF
TGTGCCAGCAGTACTCGACAGGGAGCTGACTATGGCTACACCTTC
>-|TRBD2|TRBV4-2|TRBJ2-3
CASSQDEASGASTDTQYF
TGTGCCAGCAGCCAAGATGAGGCTAGCGGAGCTAGCACAGATACGCAGTATTTT
>-|-|TRBV7-8|TRBJ1-4
CASSSRGVGTNEKLFF
TGTGCCAGCAGCTCCCGAGGCGTGGGAACTAATGAAAAACTGTTTTTT
>-|-|TRBV21-1|TRBJ1-1
CASSKPEGNTEAFF
TGTGCCAGCAGCAAACCGGAGGGGAACACTGAAGCTTTCTTT
>once|-|TRBV6-5|TRBJ2-3
CATQGPGTDTQYF
TGTGCCACGCAGGGACCCGGCACAGATACGCAGTATTTT
>-|TRBD1|TRBV12-3/TRBV12-4|TRBJ2-4
CASSPTGWTGTNIQYF
TGTGCCAGCAGTCCGACAGGGTGGACTGGGACAAACATTCAGTACTTC
>-|-|TRBV6-1|TRBJ2-5
CASRAEYQETQYF
TGTGCCAGCAGAGCAGAGTACCAAGAGACCCAGTACTTC
>-|-|TRBV7-9|TRBJ1-1
CASSLAGVNTEAFF
TGTGCCAGCAGCTTAGCAGGGGTGAACACTGAAGCTTTCTTT
>-|-|TRBV29-1|TRBJ2-7
CSVEADGNVNEQYF
TGCAGCGTTGAAGCGGATGGGAACGTCAACGAGCAGTACTTC
>-|TRBD1|TRBV12-3/TRBV12-4|TRBJ1-2
CASGDRGWYGYTF
TGTGCCAGCGGGGACAGGGGTTGGTATGGCTACACCTTC
>-|-|TRBV20-1|TRBJ2-3
CSALIRTEGRDTQYF
TGCAGTGCTCTTATCCGGACAGAAGGCCGTGATACGCAGTATTTT
>once|TRBD1|TRBV29-1|TRBJ2-5
CSASGTGGETQYF
TGCAGTGCCTCCGGGACAGGGGGAGAGACCCAGTACTTC
>-|-|TRBV20-1|TRBJ2-1
CSARDLGMWQFF
TGCAGTGCTAGAGATTTGGGGATGTGGCAGTTCTTC
>-|-|TRBV12-3/TRBV12-4|TRBJ1-6
CASKPPYNSPLHF
TGTGCCAGCAAACCTCCCTATAATTCACCCCTCCACTTT
>-|-|TRBV9|TRBJ2-7
CASSVTGTSSEQYF
TGTGCCAGCAGCGTCACCGGGACCTCCTCCGAGCAGTACTTC
>-|-|TRBV3-1|TRBJ2-2
CASSHGGSRGGELFF
TGTGCCAGCAGCCATGGCGGGAGCAGGGGCGGGGAGCTGTTTTTT
>-|-|TRBV10-3|TRBJ2-7
CAISAPQGTGSGSYEQYF
TGTGCCATCAGTGCCCCACAGGGAACGGGGTCGGGCTCCTACGAGCAGTACTTC